A single TCR beta chain is shown here with its context. The antigen is undetermined. These data are taken from a study of post-analysis software for immune sequencing data. Study results and caveats: Four or five TRBV segments (TRBV5-6, TRBV5-1 and TRBV20-1 among them) occurred more frequently in patients than in controls. Versus controls, multiple sclerosis patients showed significantly lower diversity (normalized Chao1).

V lost 3 bases, J lost 1 base, and 9 bases lay in between. CDR1 is DFQATT and CDR2 is SNEGSKA in the germline V gene (reference sequence). This CDR3 is built from 13 residues. The library was made from cDNA and included unique molecular identifiers. TCRdb called the PCR reads again in MiXCR, with one record for every CDR3 protein. Of approximately 570,000 distinct CDR3 sequences in the sample, 44% were seen once. This receptor was identified in a girl aged 5-17 years with multiple sclerosis. The chain is built from TRBV20-1 and TRBJ1-2; D is ambiguous. What was sequenced was blood. The DNA for the CDR3 is TGCAGTGCTAGTAAGACGAATAACTATGGCTACACCTTC. Its protein product is CSASKTNNYGYTF.